The subject of this entry is one T cell receptor (beta chain). Its antigen is not known. In germline, CDR1 is SQVTM, CDR2 ANQGSEA. Unmatched junction bases numbered 2, after V lost 4 bases and J lost 0 bases. The CDR3 has 16 residues. Combining a sample-barcoded 5' primer with a J-beta primer mix, a second PCR ran for about 7 to 11 cycles. TCRdb used MiXCR to reprocess the 5' RACE reads, holding one entry per CDR3 protein. The sample holds 1,100,000 or so distinct CDR3 sequences; 40% to 55% are singletons and the top ten take under 20%. This sample is part of a study of blood T cells in healthy people across ages. Findings of the study overall: Per million T cells, TCR beta diversity dropped roughly linearly as age increased. The percentage of naive T cells correlated strongly with TCR beta diversity.

The chain is built from TRBV29-1 and TRBJ2-1; 14 nucleotides match TRBD2. The receptor was derived from a woman in her sixties in good health. The sequenced material came from blood. The CDR3 DNA reads TGCAGCGTTGCCGGACTAGCGGGAGGCTCCTACAATGAGCAGTTCTTC. It encodes CSVAGLAGGSYNEQFF.